The present T cell receptor (beta chain) was sequenced within a study of blood T cells in healthy people across ages. The authors ran a second PCR of 7 to 11 cycles using a sample-barcoded 5' primer and a J-beta primer mix. Researchers report that each sample yielded at least 2.5 million CDR3-containing paired-end reads. TCRdb ran MiXCR on the 5' RACE reads and lists one entry per CDR3 protein. The repertoire holds approximately 960,000 distinct CDR3 sequences, with 25% to 30% as singletons. No fewer than 7 million PBMCs went into each sample. Remarks on this clonotype: Relative to the germline gene, one junction end is altered; a read error may explain this.

The CDR3 extends over 15 amino acids. From germline, CDR1 is KGHSH and CDR2 LQKENI. The same sample was also studied in work on T cells of mothers and their children. As reported in that work: A few healthy Caucasian mothers served as donors, and their six children did as well.

This sequence was found in a woman between 40 and 50 years old in good health. Sequencing was carried out using blood. V usage is TRBV18 and J usage is TRBJ2-4, with no clear D. The CDR3 reads CASSPRHRTENIQYF. Here the CDR3 DNA reads TGTGCCAGCTCACCAAGGCACCGGACGGAAAACATTCAGTATTTC.